This note documents a single T cell receptor beta chain sequence. No antigen is known for it. The sample belongs to a study of identical twins. Study observations and caveats: In cord blood, abundant beta clonotypes had fewer insertions; memory showed no trend. Among beta out-of-frame sequences, excess sharing between twins appeared weaker. Twin-shared out-of-frame alpha sequences showed excess low generation probability.

One entry per CDR3 protein results from TCRdb running MiXCR on the 5' RACE reads. Of 1.5 million to 2 million distinct CDR3 sequences in the sample, about 31% are singletons; the top ten hold about 0.27%. CDR3 size: 15 residues. V trimming: 3 bases; J trimming: 1 base; junction bases outside the gene matches: 5. The germline gives CDR1 MNHEY, CDR2 SMNVEV (reference sequence). With no exceptions, donors were healthy Caucasians. This TCR was recovered from a newborn girl in good health. The sequencing input was cord blood. The chain recombines TRBV27 with TRBJ2-5, with 7 bases matching TRBD1. The CDR3: CASSFYRGIQETQYF. CDR3 nucleotides: TGTGCCAGCAGTTTCTACAGGGGTATCCAAGAGACCCAGTACTTC.